A single sample is the source of the 30 T cell receptor beta chains below, sequenced in a study of low-dose radiotherapy and immunotherapy resistance in tumors (dated by TCRdb to between 2021 and 2024). Sequencing was carried out with an Illumina HiSeq 2500. TCRs were amplified with Phusion for approximately 18 PCR cycles, with a constant-region primer paired with the adapter attached to the V primers. TCRdb applied fastp at Q25 and MiXCR to the public reads, then kept only in-frame beta chains. Duplicate CDR3 protein sequences are folded into a single record with the most common DNA and genes. The sample profile shows roughly 52,000 distinct CDR3 sequences; 33% of them were found once. The top ten constitute over 7% of the sample. The sample's time point label is to be understood as: after trial treatment. The intended sense of this specimen's treatment or condition label: LDRT plus nivolumab, ipilimumab, low-dose cyclophosphamide and aspirin (RACIN trial).

The material was PBMCs, obtained after low-dose radiotherapy plus immunotherapy. Every receptor here comes from a male donor with rectosigmoid adenocarcinoma.

This clonotype was detected a few times. The CDR3 region has the DNA TGCAGCGTTGACACAGGGGGAAACTACGAGCAGTACTTC. This translates into CSVDTGGNYEQYF. The J gene is TRBJ2-7, the V gene TRBV29-1; TRBD1 aligns across 8 bases. The CDR3 has 13 amino acids. V lost 3 bases to trimming and J lost 3 bases; unmatched junction nucleotides: 4. Germline V lookup: CDR1 SQVTM, CDR2 ANQGSEA.

The sample holds a few counts of this clonotype. V and J are TRBV19 and TRBJ2-3, with a possible D match to TRBD2 (6 bases). With 10 bases removed from V and 2 bases from J, the gap between germline ends came to 19 bases. The CDR3 totals 15 residues. CDR1 LNHDA and CDR2 SQIVND come from the germline V gene (reference sequence). The CDR3 loop is CATAMWGEATDTQYF. The DNA for the CDR3 is TGTGCCACCGCTATGTGGGGGGAAGCCACAGATACGCAGTATTTT.

This clonotype appeared many times. The CDR3 sequence: CASSKARGLAGGPHEQYF. Written as DNA, the CDR3 is TGTGCCAGCAGCAAAGCGCGCGGACTAGCGGGAGGGCCTCACGAGCAGTACTTC. The chain employs TRBV21-1 and TRBJ2-7; TRBD2 is the table's D call and was not checked against the DNA. TRBV21-1 is a pseudogene segment. The CDR3 spans 18 residues.

This clonotype was counted at least ten times. The chain couples TRBV5-1 to TRBJ2-1, with D unclear. CDR3 length: 14 amino acids. The ends were cut back, 0 bases at V and 0 bases at J, with 4 bases in the middle. Germline CDR1 SGHRS, CDR2 YFSETQ. CDR3 nucleotide sequence: TGCGCCAGCAGCTTGGAGGGCTCCTACAATGAGCAGTTCTTC. It codes for CASSLEGSYNEQFF.

This clonotype was picked up many times. The V gene is TRBV6-5, the J gene TRBJ2-1; 7 positions agree with TRBD1. There are 15 residues in the CDR3. Per germline, CDR1 MNHEY and CDR2 SVGAGI. Trimming removed 5 bases from V and 9 bases from J; junction bases left unmatched: 13. CDR3 sequence reads: CASSLQGRGDGEQFF. CDR3 in DNA: TGTGCCAGCAGTCTACAGGGGAGAGGCGACGGTGAGCAGTTCTTC.

The CDR3 protein is CASSPGQGDTQYF. The CDR3 nucleotides are TGCGCCAGCAGCCCCGGACAGGGGGATACGCAGTATTTT. This chain links TRBV10-1 with TRBJ2-3, with TRBD1 matching over 9 bases. The CDR3 totals 13 residues. Losses at the gene ends were 6 bases for V and 6 bases for J; bases not matched to a gene: 4. The germline CDR1 and CDR2 sequences are WNHNN and SYGVQD (reference sequence).

This clonotype was recorded many times. This sequence joins TRBV4-1 and TRBJ2-2; possible D gene TRBD1, 5 bases. The germline CDR1 and CDR2 sequences are MGHRA and YSYEKL. Trimming shortened V by 3 bases and J by 1 base, and 12 bases separated the two germline ends. The CDR3 contains 16 residues. The CDR3 region is CASSHQGSLNTGELFF. CDR3 DNA sequence: TGCGCCAGCAGCCATCAGGGTTCCCTGAACACCGGGGAGCTGTTTTTT.

This clonotype was seen repeatedly, ten times or more. The V and J genes are TRBV4-1 and TRBJ2-3; 11 bases line up with TRBD2. Germline values: CDR1 MGHRA, CDR2 YSYEKL. The trim removed 3 bases at V and 0 bases at J, leaving 2 bases unmatched. The CDR3 spans 16 residues. The CDR3 loop is CASSQRLAGSTDTQYF. The DNA of the CDR3 is TGCGCCAGCAGCCAGCGACTAGCGGGAAGCACAGATACGCAGTATTTT.

In this sample, this clonotype turned up many times. The chain combines TRBV7-9 with TRBJ1-1; no clear D. The CDR3 contains 17 residues. The V end lost 3 bases, the J end lost 2 bases, and 19 bases lay between the germline ends. Germline loops: CDR1 SEHNR, CDR2 FQNEAQ (reference sequence). The CDR3 DNA sequence: TGTGCCAGCAGCTTCGGCGGCACGCGGGCGCTAAACACTGAAGCTTTCTTT. This translates into CASSFGGTRALNTEAFF.

There are many counts of this clonotype. The gene calls are TRBV3-1 and TRBJ2-3; D may be TRBD2 (5 bases). Germline V gene sequence: CDR1 LGHDT, CDR2 YNNKEL (reference sequence). V was trimmed by 2 bases and J by 4 bases, leaving 19 bases between them. The CDR3 totals 17 residues. The CDR3 DNA is TGTGCCAGCAGCCAACCCTCCGGGGTAGCGTGGCCAGATACGCAGTATTTT. Its protein is CASSQPSGVAWPDTQYF.

This clonotype was picked up many times. This rearrangement joins TRBV27 to TRBJ2-5; D unresolved. This CDR3 spans 12 amino acids. Germline lookup yields CDR1 MNHEY and CDR2 SMNVEV (reference sequence). V gave up 5 bases and J gave up 4 bases, with 8 bases separating them. The CDR3 DNA reads as TGTGCCAGCAGTCCCTCGGGAGAGACCCAGTACTTC. Translating gives CASSPSGETQYF.

This clonotype was observed a few times. V and J are TRBV23-1 and TRBJ1-2, with D possibly matching TRBD1 (6 bases). Being an ORF, TRBV23-1 has a function that is uncertain. The V end was cut by 0 bases, the J end by 0 bases, with 8 bases between. There are 15 residues in the CDR3. In DNA, the CDR3 is TGCGCCAGCAGTCAATCGAGGACAGCTAACTATGGCTACACCTTC. Translation: CASSQSRTANYGYTF.

This clonotype was found many times. This rearrangement joins TRBV4-1 to TRBJ1-5, with TRBD1 matching over 8 bases. The CDR3 is 20 amino acids. The germline V gene has CDR1 MGHRA and CDR2 YSYEKL. The junction had 13 bases not matched to a gene; V was cut back by 0 bases and J by 0 bases. The CDR3 region has the DNA TGCGCCAGCAGCCAAGATTGGCCGGACAGGGCCTCCTATAGCAATCAGCCCCAGCATTTT. Protein sequence: CASSQDWPDRASYSNQPQHF.

This clonotype was recorded at least ten times. The chain carries TRBV28 and TRBJ1-1; no clear D gene. The V and J ends lost 6 bases and 0 bases respectively, with 8 bases between them. The CDR3 covers 13 residues. In germline, CDR1 is MDHEN, CDR2 SYDVKM. Here the CDR3 reads CASSSGMNTEAFF. CDR3 in DNA: TGTGCCAGCAGCTCTGGGATGAACACTGAAGCTTTCTTT.

This chain connects TRBV5-1 to TRBJ2-1, with unresolved D. The V gene's germline CDR1 is SGHRS and CDR2 YFSETQ. CDR3 length equals 14 residues. Trimming removed 2 bases from V and 7 bases from J, with 13 bases in between. As DNA, the CDR3 is TGCGCCAGCAGCTTCACACGCCAACCAAATGAGCAGTTCTTC. As protein: CASSFTRQPNEQFF.

This clonotype was counted many times. The chain has TRBV14 and TRBJ2-1; the match to TRBD2 covers 7 bases. J gave up 6 bases and V 4 bases, and 9 bases lay outside the gene matches. Germline CDR1 is SGHDN and CDR2 is FVKESK. The CDR3 runs to 15 residues. CDR3: CASSRRGGSRNEQFF. CDR3 bases: TGTGCCAGCAGCCGACGGGGCGGGAGTCGCAATGAGCAGTTCTTC.

In this sample, this clonotype turned up many times. The rearrangement uses TRBV7-9 and TRBJ2-1, with 11 bases identical to TRBD2. The CDR3 consists of 15 residues. Germline values: CDR1 SEHNR, CDR2 FQNEAQ (reference sequence). J was trimmed by 5 bases and V by 5 bases; bases with no gene match: 5. CDR3 sequence reads: CASSLSGRAHNEQFF. The CDR3 DNA sequence: TGTGCCAGCAGCCTTAGCGGGAGGGCCCACAATGAGCAGTTCTTC.

This clonotype has at least ten counts. J is TRBJ1-1 and V is TRBV19, with D unresolved. The CDR3 has 14 residues. CDR1 LNHDA and CDR2 SQIVND come from the germline V gene (reference sequence). V lost 3 bases to trimming and J lost 6 bases, with 14 bases between them. Here the CDR3 reads CASSISRQVAEAFF. The CDR3 DNA reads TGTGCCAGTAGTATCTCTCGCCAGGTGGCTGAAGCTTTCTTT.

By its share, this clonotype is medium-sized. This chain uses TRBV5-8 with TRBJ1-5, with D perhaps matching TRBD1 (6 bases). Germline lookup yields CDR1 SGHTS and CDR2 YDEGEE. This CDR3 contains 18 residues. Trimming removed 0 bases at V and 2 bases at J, with 18 bases between. In DNA, the CDR3 is TGTGCCAGCAGCTTGGGCCGTAGGGGGGGGATGGGCAATCAGCCCCAGCATTTT. Translation: CASSLGRRGGMGNQPQHF.

This clonotype was observed many times. The chain is built from TRBV11-2 and TRBJ2-3; a possible D gene is TRBD2 (7 bases). V gave up 3 bases and J gave up 4 bases, with 23 bases separating them. Germline-derived CDR1 and CDR2 are SGHAT and FQNNGV. The CDR3 sequence is 18 residues long. This chain's CDR3 is CASSFRRGGGGGADTQYF. The CDR3 nucleotides read TGTGCCAGCAGCTTCAGGCGCGGGGGCGGTGGCGGGGCAGATACGCAGTATTTT.

This clonotype showed up many times. The genes are TRBV7-2 and TRBJ2-7, with TRBD1 matching 10 bases. V dropped 5 bases and J dropped 6; count of bases not matched to a gene: 4. CDR1 and CDR2 from the germline V gene are SGHTA and FQGNSA. The CDR3 has 13 amino acids. The CDR3 coding sequence is TGTGCCAGCAGCCGACAGGGGGCGTCCGAGCAGTACTTC. It encodes CASSRQGASEQYF.

In its sample, this clonotype was seen many times. The rearrangement uses TRBV27 and TRBJ2-7; D possibly matches TRBD1 or TRBD2 (6 bases each). V was shortened by 3 bases and J by 3 bases, with 12 bases between the two germline ends. The CDR3 has 14 residues. CDR1 is MNHEY, CDR2 SMNVEV, per germline (reference sequence). CDR3 amino acids: CASSFGGPLYEQYF. The CDR3 DNA follows: TGTGCCAGCAGTTTTGGGGGGCCCCTCTACGAGCAGTACTTC.

This clonotype was recorded at least ten times. This chain joins TRBV5-4 and TRBJ2-1; TRBD2 agrees at 7 bases. The CDR3 is 17 amino acids. The V gene's germline CDR1 is SGHNT and CDR2 YYREEE (reference sequence). The ends lost 0 bases at V and 8 bases at J; junction bases unmatched: 14. The CDR3 DNA reads TGTGCCAGCAGCTTGGGGCAATCTAGCGGACCTCGGGATGAGCAGTTCTTC. Protein product: CASSLGQSSGPRDEQFF.

This clonotype was recorded at least ten times. The CDR3 is CASSLAGVGQGTGELFF. DNA of the CDR3: TGTGCCAGCAGCTTAGCTGGTGTTGGACAGGGGACCGGGGAGCTGTTTTTT. The rearrangement links TRBV7-8 to TRBJ2-2; TRBD1 aligns across 9 bases. V was clipped by 0 bases and J by 5 bases; unmatched bases: 7. The germline gives CDR1 SGHVS, CDR2 FQNEAQ. This CDR3 has 17 residues.

The chain recombines TRBV6-1 with TRBJ2-7; a weak D match, TRBD1 (6 bases). This CDR3 has 14 amino acids. In germline, CDR1 is MNHNS, CDR2 SASEGT. V was clipped by 7 bases and J by 0 bases, with 13 bases between them. The CDR3: CASKGEASSYEQYF. In DNA, the CDR3 is TGTGCCAGCAAGGGGGAAGCTAGCTCCTACGAGCAGTACTTC.

This clonotype occurred many times. The chain joins TRBV28 to TRBJ2-3; TRBD2 matches 8 bases. In germline, CDR1 is MDHEN, CDR2 SYDVKM. V dropped 7 bases and J dropped 4; count of bases not matched to a gene: 7. The CDR3 runs to 14 residues. The CDR3 protein is CASIGAGGSDTQYF. In DNA, the CDR3 is TGTGCCAGCATAGGGGCGGGGGGCTCAGATACGCAGTATTTT.

The chain recombines TRBV5-1 with TRBJ1-1, with 8 bases lining up with TRBD1. From germline, CDR1 is SGHRS and CDR2 YFSETQ. The length of the CDR3 is 15 residues. The V segment lost 4 bases and the J segment 0 bases; nucleotides outside the gene matches: 5. CDR3: CASSTHRGVNTEAFF. The CDR3 DNA follows: TGCGCCAGCAGCACGCACAGGGGGGTGAACACTGAAGCTTTCTTT.

As concerns this clonotype: Given a far larger clone just one base away, this is likely a sequencing read error. This rearrangement joins TRBV3-1 to TRBJ2-2; tentatively, D is TRBD1 or TRBD2 (5 bases each). The CDR3 contains 15 residues. Looked up from germline, CDR1 is LGHDT and CDR2 is YNNKEL (reference sequence). Trimming removed 5 bases from V and 6 bases from J, with 16 bases in between. CDR3 in amino acids: CASSTGPAFAGELFF. The CDR3 bases are TGTGCCAGCAGCACGGGACCGGCCTTCGCCGGGGAGCTGTTTTTT.

Ten or more counts support this clonotype. The chain recombines TRBV6-6 with TRBJ2-2, with unresolved D. Looked up from germline, CDR1 is MNHNY and CDR2 is SVGAGI (reference sequence). The CDR3 contains 15 residues. V was shortened by 2 bases and J by 6 bases, with 13 bases between the two germline ends. The CDR3 DNA reads as TGTGCCAGCAGTTACCCGGAAGGGATTGCCGGGGAGCTGTTTTTT. This codes for CASSYPEGIAGELFF.

The chain joins TRBV5-1 to TRBJ2-3; 10 bases align to TRBD2. Unmatched junction bases numbered 1, after V lost 3 bases and J lost 0 bases. Germline-derived CDR1 and CDR2 are SGHRS and YFSETQ. There are 15 residues in the CDR3. The CDR3 sequence is CASSSLAGSTDTQYF. The CDR3 DNA reads TGCGCCAGCAGCTCACTAGCGGGGAGCACAGATACGCAGTATTTT.